The sequence of this T cell receptor (beta chain) was determined in a study of glioma-infiltrating T cells. Study-level points and caveats: Tissue and blood shared very few CDR3 sequences. Non-neoplastic patients had below-expected tissue-blood divergence, while all gliomas exceeded expectation.

Amplification of TCR alpha and beta CDR3 regions from RNA used iRepertoire nested multiplex PCR. Tissue mRNA or PBMC total RNA, roughly 100-400 ng, went into one-step reverse transcription and amplification. TCRdb re-derived calls from the multiplex PCR reads in MiXCR, one entry per CDR3 protein. The profile covers over 80,000 distinct CDR3 sequences, with approximately 42% appearing a single time and roughly two fifths taken by the ten largest. The CDR3 has 14 amino acids. Trimming took off 4 bases at V and 5 bases at J, with 14 bases between the two ends. Germline CDR1 and CDR2: SGHDN and FVKESK. This clonotype was observed at least ten times. The antigen is not known.

Sequencing was performed on glioma tissue, nonneoplastic brain tissue, or PBMCs (not recorded which). This receptor was obtained from a human donor with low-grade glioma or glioblastoma, undergoing nonglioma brain surgery, or in good health (not recorded which). The chain recombines TRBV14 with TRBJ2-5; D unresolved. CDR3 bases: TGTGCCAGCAGCCTCCGGCCGGGTTCGGAGACCCAGTACTTC. This codes for CASSLRPGSETQYF.